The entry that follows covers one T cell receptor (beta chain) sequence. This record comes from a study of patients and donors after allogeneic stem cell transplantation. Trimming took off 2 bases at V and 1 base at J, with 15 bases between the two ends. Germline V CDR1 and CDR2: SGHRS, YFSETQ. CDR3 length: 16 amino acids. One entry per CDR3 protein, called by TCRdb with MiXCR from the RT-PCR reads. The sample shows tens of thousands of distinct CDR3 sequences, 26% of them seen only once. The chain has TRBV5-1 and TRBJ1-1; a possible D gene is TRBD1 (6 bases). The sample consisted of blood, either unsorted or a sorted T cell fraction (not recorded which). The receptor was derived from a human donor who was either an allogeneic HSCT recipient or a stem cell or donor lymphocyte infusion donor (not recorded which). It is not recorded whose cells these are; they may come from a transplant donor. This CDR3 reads CASSLIPGHPNTEAFF. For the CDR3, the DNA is TGCGCCAGCAGCTTAATCCCGGGACACCCGAACACTGAAGCTTTCTTT. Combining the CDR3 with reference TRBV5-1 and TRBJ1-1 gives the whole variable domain KAGVTQTPRYLIKTRGQQVTLSCSPISGHRSVSWYQQTPGQGLQFLFEYFSETQRNKGNFPGRFSGRQFSNSRSEMNVSTLELGDSALYLCASSLIPGHPNTEAFFGQGTRLTVV.